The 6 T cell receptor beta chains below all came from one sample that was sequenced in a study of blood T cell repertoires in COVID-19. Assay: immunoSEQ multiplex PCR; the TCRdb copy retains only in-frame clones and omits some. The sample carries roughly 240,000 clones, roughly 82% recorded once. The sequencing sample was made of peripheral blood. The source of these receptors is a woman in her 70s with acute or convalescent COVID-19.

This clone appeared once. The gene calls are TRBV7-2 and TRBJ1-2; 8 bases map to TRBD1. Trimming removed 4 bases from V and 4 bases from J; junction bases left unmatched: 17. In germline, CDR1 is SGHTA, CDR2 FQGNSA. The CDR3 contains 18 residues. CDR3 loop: CASSSYPAIRGHSYGYTF. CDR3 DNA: TGTGCCAGCAGCTCTTATCCGGCCATCAGGGGGCATAGCTATGGCTACACCTTC.

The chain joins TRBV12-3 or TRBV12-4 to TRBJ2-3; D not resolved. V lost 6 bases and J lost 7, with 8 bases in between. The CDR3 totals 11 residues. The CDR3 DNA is TGTGCCAGCAGCGACTTGTATACGCAGTATTTT. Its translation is CASSDLYTQYF.

CDR3 nucleotide sequence: TGTGCCTCGGTCGGGACTCCTGGAAACACCATATATTTT. This sequence encodes CASVGTPGNTIYF. The rearrangement joins TRBV19 to TRBJ1-3, with D maybe TRBD1 (5 bases). CDR3 length: 13 amino acids. From germline, CDR1 is LNHDA and CDR2 SQIVND (reference sequence). The V end was cut by 11 bases, the J end by 2 bases, with 13 bases between. Full variable domain (remainder filled in from reference TRBV19 and TRBJ1-3): DGGITQSPKYLFRKEGQNVTLSCEQNLNHDAMYWYRQDPGQGLRLIYYSQIVNDFQKGDIAEGYSVSREKKESFPLTVTSAQKNPTAFYLCASVGTPGNTIYFGEGSWLTVV.

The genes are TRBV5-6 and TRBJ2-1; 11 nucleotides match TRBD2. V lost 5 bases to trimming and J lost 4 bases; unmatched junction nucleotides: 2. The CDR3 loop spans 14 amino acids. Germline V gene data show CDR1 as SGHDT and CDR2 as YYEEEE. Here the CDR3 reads CASRGLADYNEQFF. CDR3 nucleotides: TGTGCCAGCAGGGGACTAGCGGATTACAATGAGCAGTTCTTC.

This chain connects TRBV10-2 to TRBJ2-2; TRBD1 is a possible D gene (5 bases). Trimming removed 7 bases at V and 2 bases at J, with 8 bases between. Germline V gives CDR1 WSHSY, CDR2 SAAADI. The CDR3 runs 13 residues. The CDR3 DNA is TGCGCCAGCACGACAGCTAACACCGGGGAGCTGTTTTTT. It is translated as CASTTANTGELFF.

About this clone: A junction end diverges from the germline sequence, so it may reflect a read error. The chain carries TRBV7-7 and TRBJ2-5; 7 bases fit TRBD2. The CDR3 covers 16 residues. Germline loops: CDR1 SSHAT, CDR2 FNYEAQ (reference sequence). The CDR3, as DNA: TGTGCTAGCAGCCCCTTAGGGTCAGGGAGGGAAGAGACCCAGTACTTC. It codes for CASSPLGSGREETQYF.